The rows below give T cell receptor beta chains drawn from one sample of a study of technical replicates of blood from several donors. Here immunoSEQ multiplex PCR was the method, and the copy in TCRdb shows in-frame clones only, minus some. The sample yields about 94,000 clones, about 96% seen once. The sample was T cells isolated from PBMCs. The origin of the receptors is a human donor in good health. CDR3s include the opening cysteine and the closing phenylalanine or tryptophan. D genes are given only for firm matches. For some rows the clone size is stated as once, few or many, or as a class when expanded; others skip it.

J gene	D gene	clone size	V gene	CDR3 protein	CDR3 DNA
TRBJ2-1	NA	NA	TRBV19	CASSFTSRNEQFF	TGTGCCAGTAGTTTCACTAGTCGGAATGAGCAGTTCTTC
TRBJ1-5	TRBD1	NA	TRBV4-1	CASSQDPGQSNQPQHF	TGCGCCAGCAGCCAAGATCCGGGACAGAGCAATCAGCCCCAGCATTTT
TRBJ2-2	NA	NA	TRBV9	CASSRTGTGELFF	TGTGCCAGCAGCAGAACAGGCACCGGGGAGCTGTTTTTT
TRBJ2-1	TRBD2	NA	TRBV7-9	CASSSPLGLADNEQFF	TGTGCCAGCAGCTCTCCTCTTGGACTAGCGGACAATGAGCAGTTCTTC
TRBJ2-7	NA	NA	TRBV19	CASRGGTESSYEQYF	TGTGCCAGTAGGGGCGGGACGGAAAGCTCCTACGAGCAGTACTTC
TRBJ1-5	NA	NA	TRBV25-1	CASSESGLGLPQHF	TGTGCCAGCAGTGAATCCGGACTGGGGTTGCCCCAGCATTTT
TRBJ2-1	TRBD2	once	TRBV27	CASSPLTTGTRNEQFF	TGTGCCAGCAGTCCTCTAACCACCGGGACTAGGAATGAGCAGTTCTTC
TRBJ2-1	NA	NA	TRBV5-6	CASSLPAGYNEQFF	TGTGCCAGCAGCTTGCCCGCGGGATACAATGAGCAGTTCTTC
TRBJ2-7	TRBD2	NA	TRBV7-2	CASSLHGLAGAKAEQYF	TGTGCCAGCAGCTTACACGGACTAGCGGGAGCTAAGGCCGAGCAGTACTTC
TRBJ2-1	TRBD2	NA	TRBV5-5	CASSLGASGQYNEQFF	TGTGCCAGCAGCTTGGGGGCTAGCGGACAATACAATGAGCAGTTCTTC
TRBJ1-2	NA	NA	TRBV6-1	CAGNTGYYGYTF	TGTGCCGGTAATACAGGGTACTATGGCTACACCTTC
TRBJ2-3	TRBD2	NA	TRBV9	CASSVDWLAGGTDTQYF	TGTGCCAGCAGCGTAGACTGGCTAGCGGGAGGGACAGATACGCAGTATTTT
TRBJ2-6	NA	NA	TRBV9	CASSVAYSLGDRSGANVLTF	TGTGCCAGCAGCGTAGCTTATAGTTTGGGAGACCGATCTGGGGCCAACGTCCTGACTTTC
TRBJ2-1	TRBD2	NA	TRBV28	CASSSLWEGSYNEQFF	TGTGCCAGCAGTTCCCTCTGGGAGGGATCCTACAATGAGCAGTTCTTC
TRBJ2-2	TRBD1	NA	TRBV7-3	CASSNTGTAAGELFF	TGTGCCAGCAGCAATACCGGGACAGCAGCCGGGGAGCTGTTTTTT
TRBJ2-3	TRBD1	NA	TRBV19	CASSFDLQGASTDTQYF	TGTGCCAGTAGTTTCGACCTACAGGGGGCAAGCACAGATACGCAGTATTTT
TRBJ2-7	TRBD2	NA	TRBV4-1	CASSQEAPSGRAYEQYF	TGCGCCAGCAGCCAAGAAGCACCTAGCGGGAGGGCCTACGAGCAGTACTTC
TRBJ2-1	NA	once	TRBV20-1	CSAARNEQFF	TGCAGTGCAGCCCGGAATGAGCAGTTCTTC
TRBJ1-2	NA	NA	TRBV9	CASSVDDSVYGYTF	TGTGCCAGCAGCGTAGACGACAGTGTCTATGGCTACACCTTC
TRBJ1-2	NA	NA	TRBV7-9	CASSLVSGVYGYTF	TGTGCCAGCAGCTTAGTAAGCGGGGTCTATGGCTACACCTTC
TRBJ1-5	NA	NA	TRBV6-1	CASNGDGDQPQHF	TGTGCCAGCAATGGTGACGGGGATCAGCCCCAGCATTTT
TRBJ1-2	NA	NA	TRBV7-6	CASSPSPRGRGNYGYTF	TGTGCCAGCAGCCCATCCCCGCGGGGACGGGGTAACTATGGCTACACCTTC
TRBJ2-5	NA	NA	TRBV28	CASSLVLQGYEETQYF	TGTGCCAGCAGTTTAGTGCTTCAGGGGTATGAAGAGACCCAGTACTTC
TRBJ2-1	TRBD2	NA	TRBV30	CAIPRTSAINEQFF	TGTGCCATCCCGAGGACTAGCGCCATCAATGAGCAGTTCTTC
TRBJ1-4	NA	NA	TRBV9	CASSPGGTTNEKLFF	TGTGCCAGCAGCCCGGGGGGTACAACTAATGAAAAACTGTTTTTT
TRBJ2-5	TRBD2	NA	TRBV7-3	CASSLTPSTGGQETQYF	TGTGCCAGCAGCTTAACTCCCTCCACGGGAGGGCAAGAGACCCAGTACTTC
TRBJ2-1	TRBD2	NA	TRBV2	CAPRRERYNEQFF	TGTGCCCCGAGGCGGGAGAGGTACAATGAGCAGTTCTTC
TRBJ1-2	NA	NA	TRBV7-2	CASSPHGGNYGYTF	TGTGCCAGCAGCCCGCACGGGGGAAACTATGGCTACACCTTC
TRBJ2-6	NA	NA	TRBV30	CAWKYGANVLTF	TGTGCCTGGAAATATGGGGCCAACGTCCTGACTTTC
TRBJ1-2	NA	NA	TRBV11-2	CASSLYLESYGYTF	TGTGCCAGCAGCTTATACCTGGAGTCCTATGGCTACACCTTC
TRBJ2-2	NA	NA	TRBV6-5	CASSLSGSNTGELFF	TGTGCCAGCAGCCTTAGCGGTTCGAACACCGGGGAGCTGTTTTTT
TRBJ1-1	TRBD1	NA	TRBV28	CASSRFSGGKTEAFF	TGTGCCAGCAGTCGATTCTCAGGGGGGAAGACTGAAGCTTTCTTT
TRBJ2-7	TRBD1	NA	TRBV7-2	CASSPTGVYEQYF	TGTGCCAGCAGCCCGACAGGGGTCTACGAGCAGTACTTC
TRBJ2-1	NA	once	TRBV7-9	CASSLDSFYNEQFF	TGTGCCAGCAGCTTAGACAGCTTCTACAATGAGCAGTTCTTC
TRBJ1-1	NA	NA	TRBV6-6	CASVISGGEAFF	TGTGCCAGCGTAATCTCGGGGGGCGAAGCTTTCTTT
TRBJ2-7	TRBD2	NA	TRBV19	CASSMSGRGNEQYF	TGTGCCAGTAGTATGAGCGGGAGAGGAAACGAGCAGTACTTC
TRBJ1-1	NA	NA	TRBV7-9	CASSLADSGAFF	TGTGCCAGCAGCTTAGCTGACAGCGGGGCTTTCTTT
TRBJ2-5	TRBD2	NA	TRBV28	CASSLYLAGVGETQYF	TGTGCCAGCAGTTTATATCTAGCGGGAGTAGGGGAGACCCAGTACTTC
TRBJ2-1	TRBD1	once	TRBV5-1	CASSPGTGWNEQFF	TGCGCCAGCAGTCCCGGGACAGGGTGGAATGAGCAGTTCTTC
TRBJ2-7	NA	NA	TRBV7-9	CASSTSYEQYF	TGTGCCAGCAGCACATCCTACGAGCAGTACTTC
TRBJ1-4	NA	once	TRBV19	CASSPRVANEKLFF	TGTGCCAGTAGTCCCAGGGTGGCTAATGAAAAACTGTTTTTT
TRBJ1-2	TRBD1	NA	TRBV30	CAWSERMTGANYGYTF	TGTGCCTGGAGTGAGCGGATGACAGGGGCTAACTATGGCTACACCTTC
TRBJ2-3	NA	NA	TRBV5-1	CASSLYEGTDTQYF	TGCGCCAGCAGCTTGTATGAGGGTACAGATACGCAGTATTTT
TRBJ2-7	TRBD1	NA	TRBV4-1	CASSQGRTGKFYEQYF	TGCGCCAGCAGCCAAGGTAGGACAGGGAAATTCTACGAGCAGTACTTC
TRBJ2-2	TRBD2	NA	TRBV9	CASSVDSSGATGELFF	TGTGCCAGCAGCGTAGACTCTAGCGGGGCCACCGGGGAGCTGTTTTTT
TRBJ2-2	NA	once	TRBV9	CASSVGLFGELFF	TGTGCCAGCAGCGTAGGCCTATTCGGGGAGCTGTTTTTT
TRBJ2-7	TRBD2	NA	TRBV5-4	CASSPQRDAYEQYF	TGTGCCAGCAGCCCCCAGCGGGACGCCTACGAGCAGTACTTC
TRBJ2-7	NA	NA	TRBV27	CASSFNRQSYEQYF	TGTGCCAGCAGTTTCAACAGACAGTCCTACGAGCAGTACTTC
TRBJ2-3	TRBD2	NA	TRBV10-3	CAISLTSGAFTDTQYF	TGTGCCATCAGTTTAACTAGCGGAGCATTCACAGATACGCAGTATTTT
TRBJ2-5	NA	NA	TRBV5-1	CASSLSGGLTGETQYF	TGCGCCAGCAGCTTGAGTGGCGGTCTAACCGGAGAGACCCAGTACTTC
TRBJ1-2	TRBD1	NA	TRBV9	CASSPGTGFNGYTF	TGTGCCAGCAGCCCGGGGACAGGATTCAATGGCTACACCTTC
TRBJ2-3	TRBD2	NA	TRBV7-9	CASSLGSPSPGGPGDTQYF	TGTGCCAGCAGCTTAGGTTCGCCGTCTCCGGGAGGGCCGGGAGATACGCAGTATTTT